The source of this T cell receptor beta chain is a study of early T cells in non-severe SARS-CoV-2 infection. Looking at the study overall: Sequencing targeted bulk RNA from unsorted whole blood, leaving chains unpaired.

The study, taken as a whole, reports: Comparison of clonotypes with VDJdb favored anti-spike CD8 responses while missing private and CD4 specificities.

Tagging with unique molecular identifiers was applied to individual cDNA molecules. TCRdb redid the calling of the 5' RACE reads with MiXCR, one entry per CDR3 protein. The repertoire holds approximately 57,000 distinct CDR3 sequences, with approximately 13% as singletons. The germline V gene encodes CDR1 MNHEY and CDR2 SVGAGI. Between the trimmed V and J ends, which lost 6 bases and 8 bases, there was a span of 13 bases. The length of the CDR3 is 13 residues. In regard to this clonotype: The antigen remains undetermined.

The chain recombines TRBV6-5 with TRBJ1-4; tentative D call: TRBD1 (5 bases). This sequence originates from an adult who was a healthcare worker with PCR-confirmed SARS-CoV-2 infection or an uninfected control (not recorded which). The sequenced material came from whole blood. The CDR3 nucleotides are TGTGCCAGCAGAAAAACAGGAAGGGAAAAACTGTTTTTT. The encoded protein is CASRKTGREKLFF.